Listed below are T cell receptor beta chains from one sample, sequenced in a study of blood T cell repertoires in COVID-19. The assay was immunoSEQ multiplex PCR, and TCRdb's table has in-frame clones only and misses some. The repertoire holds about 160,000 clones, with 75% to 90% as singletons. The sequenced sample was PBMCs or T cells enriched from blood (not recorded which). These receptors originate from a woman in her sixties or seventies who had recovered from COVID-19. Both conserved end residues are part of each CDR3. Fields, in order: V gene, CDR3 protein.

>TRBV27
CASSLTRLTYEQYF
>TRBV5-1
CASSSGQIQETQYF
>TRBV5-1
CASSLVSGLAGSDNEQFF
>TRBV7-9
CASSLASGYNSPLHF
>TRBV7-9
CASSLGRSYGYTF
>TRBV13
CASSPTGQGDTYEQYF
>TRBV9
CASSPSGGISLHEQFF
>TRBV28
CASSGRSYTF
>TRBV30
CAWSIDSPGYGYTF
>TRBV10-1
CASCERDRGPDTQYF
>TRBV5-8
CASSLDGHNYGYTF
>TRBV7-6
CASSPQAAADSPLHF
>TRBV5-1
CASSSTGTGNTEAFF
>TRBV6-6
CASSRSGLPESKAFF
>TRBV7-9
CASSFGPGGEAFF
>TRBV25-1
CASKHPTGELFF
>TRBV5-1
CASSPRDRGTEAFF
>TRBV3-1/TRBV3-2
CASSRLSGGAADTQYF
>TRBV4-1
CASSQDHKRGGAETQYF
>TRBV5-1
CASSLAGLPDYEQYF
>TRBV5-5
CASSSVPHEQYF
>TRBV7-8
CASSLDPILAGVETQYF
>TRBV10-3
CAIRETGWNQPQHF
>TRBV6-5
CASRPGQGVYEQYF
>TRBV5-1
CASSSTTSGGAYEQYF
>TRBV5-1
CASRQLGANTGELFF
>TRBV19
CASSPGQLMQEDTQYF
>TRBV6-5
CASSYSYSSGANVLTF
>TRBV5-1
CASSLLAPGQGATNEKLFF
>TRBV18
CASSPMTGENYGYTF
>TRBV4-1
CASSQEDREETQYF
>TRBV4-2
CASSQDLGGYNSPLHF
>TRBV5-1
CASRTRVGSGNTIYF
>TRBV11-2
CASSLDPGGMNTEAFF
>TRBV6-2/TRBV6-3
CASSYSSSSTYEQYF
>TRBV4-2
CASSQDRTGRWGYTF
>TRBV13
CASSPTGGSGYTF
>TRBV9
CASSGRAGQSSGNTIYF
>TRBV5-6
CASSLRQGARTEAFF
>TRBV4-2
CASSQPGSSYEQYF